A single T cell receptor (beta chain) is shown here with its context. The antigen is undetermined. J lost 5 bases, V lost 0 bases, and 3 bases had no gene match. Per germline, CDR1 SGHNT and CDR2 YYREEE (reference sequence). The CDR3 length is 15 residues. It was with random hexamers that roughly 0.5 to 1 ug RNA was reverse transcribed. TCR beta CDR3 was amplified by immunoSEQ covering 54 Vbeta and 13 Jbeta. Each CDR3 protein gets one entry after TCRdb re-called the immunoSEQ multiplex PCR reads with MiXCR. In the table there are under 200,000 distinct CDR3 sequences, more than 85% of which are singletons. The data stem from a study of CD8 T cells in Susac syndrome. Overall study findings and caveats: The CD4+ T cell repertoires that were profiled in Susac syndrome showed no clonal expansion.

The TCR sequence derives from a human donor with Susac syndrome. Sequencing used CD4+ T cells from PBMCs. The chain has TRBV5-4 and TRBJ2-5, with 11 bases that match TRBD2. Here the CDR3 DNA reads TGTGCCAGCAGCTTGGTGTCTAGCGGGGGGGAGACCCAGTACTTC. Translated: CASSLVSSGGETQYF.